The 10 T cell receptor beta chains given below trace back to one sample, sequenced in a study of CD8+ T cells in alopecia areata. Extraction and reverse transcription of RNA yielded cDNA as the sequencing template. Only in-frame clones appear in the TCRdb table, and some are missing; sequencing was by immunoSEQ multiplex PCR. The sample holds 150,000 or so clones, about 87% seen once. Sequencing was performed on CD8+ T cells sorted from blood, taken at week 0. Receptor source: a human donor with alopecia areata.

This chain links TRBV4-2 with TRBJ2-7; 7 nucleotides align to TRBD2. This CDR3 contains 13 residues. Trimming cost V 4 bases and J 3 bases; bases outside gene matches: 3. CDR1 is LGHNA and CDR2 is YNFKEQ in the germline V gene. CDR3 sequence reads: CASSPWEGYEQYF. As DNA, the CDR3 is TGTGCCAGCAGCCCCTGGGAGGGCTACGAGCAGTACTTC.

V gene TRBV5-4 combines with J gene TRBJ2-5; no firm D call. The J call may not be correct, given that the DNA end is closer to TRBJ2-7. CDR1 is SGHNT and CDR2 is YYREEE in the germline V gene (reference sequence). The CDR3 has 13 residues. In DNA form, the CDR3 reads TGTGCCAGCAGCTTGACGATCTCCTACGAGCAGTACTTC. Translation: CASSLTISYEQYF.

The chain employs TRBV4-1 and TRBJ2-3; possibly TRBD2 for D (6 bases). The germline gives CDR1 MGHRA, CDR2 YSYEKL. CDR3 length equals 18 residues. Between the trimmed V and J ends, which lost 1 base and 7 bases, there was a span of 24 bases. The CDR3 DNA sequence: TGCGCCAGCAGCCAAGTTTGGGTCGGAGGCACCGGAGGGAATACGCAGTATTTT. This codes for CASSQVWVGGTGGNTQYF.

The table lists this clone with a few counts. This chain links TRBV4-1 with TRBJ2-7; TRBD1 agrees at 8 bases. Germline loops: CDR1 MGHRA, CDR2 YSYEKL. The CDR3 is 16 residues long. V lost 1 base to trimming and J lost 2 bases; unmatched junction nucleotides: 7. The CDR3 sequence is CASSQVAGGAAYEQYF. The CDR3 DNA sequence: TGCGCCAGCAGCCAAGTCGCAGGGGGCGCAGCCTACGAGCAGTACTTC.

The chain links TRBV27 to TRBJ2-7, with 8 bases that match TRBD2. Germline assignment: CDR1 MNHEY and CDR2 SMNVEV (reference sequence). This CDR3 contains 15 residues. V shed 3 bases and J 4 bases; nucleotides not matched to a gene: 8. The CDR3: CASSLAGGNRYEQYF. In DNA, the CDR3 is TGTGCCAGCAGTTTGGCGGGAGGAAATAGATACGAGCAGTACTTC.

V usage is TRBV29-1 and J usage is TRBJ1-1; D is unresolved. Per germline, CDR1 SQVTM and CDR2 ANQGSEA. The CDR3 spans 10 residues. Trimming shortened V by 3 bases and J by 6 bases, and 5 bases separated the two germline ends. CDR3 in amino acids: CSVDRAEAFF. The CDR3 DNA sequence: TGCAGCGTTGACAGAGCTGAAGCTTTCTTT.

This chain uses TRBV2 with TRBJ2-7; a possible D gene is TRBD2 (5 bases). This CDR3 region has 14 residues. Trimming took 2 bases from V and 2 from J, leaving 10 bases between them. Germline loops: CDR1 SNHLY, CDR2 FYNNEI. The chain's CDR3 is CASSESPGTYEQYF. CDR3 nucleotides: TGTGCCAGCAGTGAATCCCCGGGGACCTACGAGCAGTACTTC.

In this sample, this clone turned up once. V usage is TRBV2 and J usage is TRBJ2-7, with a weak D call TRBD2 (6 bases). V was pared by 6 bases and J by 0 bases, with 15 bases between. There are 15 residues in the CDR3. Germline CDR1 is SNHLY and CDR2 is FYNNEI. For the CDR3, the DNA is TGTGCCAGCAGCGCGGGACCTGTTAGCTCCTACGAGCAGTACTTC. It codes for CASSAGPVSSYEQYF. Looking up the rest from reference TRBV2 and TRBJ2-7 gives the full variable domain: EPEVTQTPSHQVTQMGQEVILRCVPISNHLYFYWYRQILGQKVEFLVSFYNNEISEKSEIFDDQFSVERPDGSNFTLKIRSTKLEDSAMYFCASSAGPVSSYEQYFGPGTRLTVT.

CDR3 amino acids: CASSDRSTDTQYF. The CDR3 nucleotides read TGCGCCAGCAGCGACAGATCCACAGATACGCAGTATTTT. The chain employs TRBV5-1 and TRBJ2-3; maybe TRBD1 (5 bases). Germline CDR1 and CDR2: SGHRS and YFSETQ. Trimming pared 4 bases from V and 2 bases from J, leaving 8 bases between. There are 13 residues in the CDR3.

This rearrangement joins TRBV23-1 to TRBJ1-5; 7 positions match TRBD1. TRBV23-1 is placed among ORFs of uncertain function. This CDR3 contains 18 residues. Trimming took 2 bases from V and 3 from J; bases not matched to a gene: 13. CDR3 DNA: TGCGCCAGCAGTCAACGGGGGACCCGGGACAGATACAATCAGCCCCAGCATTTT. Translated: CASSQRGTRDRYNQPQHF.